This entry concerns a single TCR beta chain. This clone was counted only a few times. Its antigen is still unknown. Base quality data are lacking; no much larger clone is found one base away. The CDR3 sequence holds 15 residues, the cysteine and phenylalanine included. Only the CDR3 DNA is retained, 45 bases long and in frame from the first base. The germline V gene gives CDR1 as MDHEN and CDR2 as SYDVKM. V was cut back by 3 bases and J by 0 bases, leaving a gap of 11 bases between them. This record belongs to a study of shared clonotypes between healthy human individuals (dated by TCRdb to the early 2020s). In the study overall: A few men and two women, aged 18 to 49 years, made up the cohort. For each donor, CD4 naive and CD4 memory were each given three plates, CD8 naive was given two plates, and CD8 memory was given one plate. To estimate repertoire size and how much clonotypes are shared between individuals, the study performed deep sequencing of blood TCR repertoires from about five healthy adults. To increase sequencing depth and limit assay-specific biases, TCR repertoire library preparation and sequencing were carried out by different laboratories using diverse techniques. Per donor, leukapheresis produced somewhere between about 0.85 and 10 billion PBMCs.

The donors were healthy, HIV-negative adults who had no recently reported acute infections or vaccinations. Every donor was a Caucasian adult living in Nashville, Tennessee, USA. CD4+ T cells were enriched by magnetic negative selection; naive cells were then positively selected on CD45RA, and the negative fraction formed the memory subset. After blood collection by leukapheresis, PBMCs were isolated using Ficoll-Histopaque density gradient centrifugation and then cryopreserved in the vapor phase of liquid nitrogen. Analytical flow cytometry was used to check the purity and quantity of every magnetically sorted T cell population. From each sorted fraction, genomic DNA was isolated and quantified by UV absorbance on a Nanodrop 2000c. Using the deep immunoSEQ assay, TCR CDR3 regions were amplified from genomic DNA by multiplex PCR. Extracted genomic DNA from each cell subset was distributed evenly across all wells of several immunoSEQ 96-well plates, and each plate was treated as a replicate. For sorted subsets, around 200 ng genomic DNA, equal to tens of thousands of T cell genomes, was loaded into each replicate PCR. The purified libraries were quantified using a Qubit 3.0 fluorometer, sized with a Bioanalyzer 2100, and then quantified again using the KAPA Library Quantification kit. A separate single-read 150-cycle Illumina NextSeq 550 flow cell was used to sequence each immunoSEQ 96-well plate. The source study handled its data this way. The immunoSEQ output contained only junctional sequences without quality scores, so filtering could not match that applied to full-length reads. Sequences were annotated with PyIR, a Python wrapper for IgBLAST v1.9, and V/J genes and CDR3 were assigned using IMGT germline references. Reads were filtered out if the reads had weak V/J assignments (E-value above 1e-6), no CDR3, stop codons, out-of-frame junctions, or ambiguous translated residues. V3J clonotypes were defined by identical inferred V gene, J gene, and CDR3 amino acid sequence. Percentage overlap between repertoires was calculated by dividing the number of shared unique clonotypes by the size of the smaller repertoire. Three approaches were used to assess repertoire richness: RTK rarefaction, the Chao1 estimator, and Recon v2.1 estimates of unobserved clonotypes. OLGA was used to compute generation probabilities for all TCRbeta clonotypes that the gDNA method yielded from a few donors. TCRdb took this table from immuneACCESS and kept in-frame rearrangements with V and J called. Such tables lack part of the clones; where checked against another copy, unresolved V genes explain under half of the gap, and the rest is unexplained. V and J calls and clone size come straight from that table; D and trimming were deduced from the DNA. The sample data list a few hundred thousand clones, and 65% of these were observed just once. In total, the top ten clones hold more than 9.5% of the sample.

What the authors observed across the whole study: Around 5.4% of naive CD4, 3% to 4% of naive CD8, roughly 2.5% of memory CD4, and more than 0.35% of memory CD8 clonotypes were shared across several donors. Estimated clonotype richness was generally larger for naive than for memory subsets. Compared with non-shared clonotypes, clonotypes shared by all four sorted-subset donors had higher generation probabilities. Pairwise subsampling led to the expectation that sequencing depth would affect the degree of clonotype sharing among donors. Rarefaction of sorted-subset datasets indicated incomplete sequencing despite the large sequencing depth. Sampling was restricted to blood, and TCR repertoires in tissue are likely to differ from TCR repertoires in blood. Because the study included only a small number of donors, the genetic and exposure-history diversity represented was limited.

The sequence came from a man younger than 45 in good health. The source material was memory CD4+ T cells sorted from blood. The sample's cell subset or site label is to be understood as: CD45RA-negative fraction. In this chain, TRBV28 is recombined with TRBJ2-5; there is no confident call for the D gene. The CDR3 reads CASSLGRMYQETQYF. The DNA sequence is TGTGCCAGCAGTTTGGGCAGGATGTACCAAGAGACCCAGTACTTC. Supplemented by the reference TRBV28 and TRBJ2-5 proteins around the CDR3, the complete variable domain is DVKVTQSSRYLVKRTGEKVFLECVQDMDHENMFWYRQDPGLGLRLIYFSYDVKMKEKGDIPEGYSVSREKKERFSLILESASTNQTSMYLCASSLGRMYQETQYFGPGTRLLVL.